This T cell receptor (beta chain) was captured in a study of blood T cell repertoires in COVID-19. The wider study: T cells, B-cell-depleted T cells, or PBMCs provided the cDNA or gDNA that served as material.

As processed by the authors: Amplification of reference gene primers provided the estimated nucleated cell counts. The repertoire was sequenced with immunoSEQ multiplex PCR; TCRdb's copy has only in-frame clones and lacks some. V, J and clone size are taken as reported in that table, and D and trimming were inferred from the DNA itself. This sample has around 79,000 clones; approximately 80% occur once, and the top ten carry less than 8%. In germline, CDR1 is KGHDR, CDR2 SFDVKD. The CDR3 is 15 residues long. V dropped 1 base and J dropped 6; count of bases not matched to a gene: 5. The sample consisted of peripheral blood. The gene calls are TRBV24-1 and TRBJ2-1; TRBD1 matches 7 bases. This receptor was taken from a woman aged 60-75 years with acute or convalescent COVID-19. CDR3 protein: CATSDFLRQGNEQFF. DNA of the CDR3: TGTGCCACCAGTGATTTCTTAAGACAGGGCAATGAGCAGTTCTTC.